The present T cell receptor (beta chain) was sequenced within a study of breast tumors, draining lymph nodes, adjacent tissues. Study-level points and caveats: Tumor repertoires ranked between lymph nodes and nontumor tissue in diversity, with V and J gene preferences. Findings are consistent with lymph node origin and intratumoral expansion of most tumor T cells.

Breast cancer patients provided tissue from their axillary draining lymph nodes. TCRdb processed the multiplex PCR reads anew with MiXCR; each CDR3 protein has one entry. Among roughly 110,000 distinct CDR3 sequences listed, around 30% were seen once. This clonotype was detected many times. Its target is not known. CDR3 length: 19 amino acids. The receptor comes from a female donor with breast cancer. Some clones in this sample may be carry-over from other donors' samples. The chain has TRBV3-2 and TRBJ2-3; TRBD1, the table's D call, lacks a check against the DNA. TRBV3-2 is flagged as a pseudogene. The material sequenced was axillary lymph node tissue. This CDR3 reads CASSQTLTGGELSTDTQYF. The CDR3 DNA reads as TGTGCCAGCAGCCAAACCCTCACAGGGGGAGAGCTTAGCACAGATACGCAGTATTTT.